The next 29 T cell receptor beta chains were all read from a single sample in a study of shared clonotypes between healthy human individuals. Repertoires were generated with immunoSEQ multiplex PCR, while TCRdb's copy carries only in-frame clones and drops some. This table has 550,000 to 800,000 clones, about 90% appearing once. Sequenced sample: memory CD8+ T cells from PBMCs. Subset defined: CD45RO+ cells pooled with CCR7-negative TemRA cells. All receptors derive from a man between 18 and 35 years old in good health. Some clones in this sample may be carry-over from other donors' samples.

The gene calls are TRBV7-9 and TRBJ1-6, with unresolved D. Germline-derived CDR1 and CDR2 are SEHNR and FQNEAQ (reference sequence). The CDR3 covers 14 residues. V was shortened by 1 base and J by 6 bases, with 7 bases between the two germline ends. This chain's CDR3 is CASSLVLPNSPLHF. CDR3 nucleotides: TGTGCCAGCAGCTTAGTACTCCCTAATTCACCCCTCCACTTT.

The chain joins TRBV21-1 to TRBJ1-3; the tabulated D call, TRBD1, remains unverified against the DNA. TRBV21-1 is flagged as a pseudogene. This CDR3 comprises 15 residues. In DNA form, the CDR3 reads TGTGCCAGCAGCAAAGGGGGGCGTCCAGGAAACACCATATATTTT. Amino acids: CASSKGGRPGNTIYF.

This clone was seen just once. This specimen includes other DNA sequences encoding the same CDR3. This sequence joins TRBV5-4 and TRBJ2-4; 11 bases are shared with TRBD1. Trimming at V came to 0 bases and at J to 8 bases, leaving 4 bases not matched to a gene. The germline V gene has CDR1 SGHNT and CDR2 YYREEE (reference sequence). The CDR3 spans 15 residues. Here the CDR3 reads CASSLGTGGRDIQYF. CDR3 sequence (DNA): TGTGCCAGCAGCTTGGGGACAGGGGGCAGGGACATTCAGTACTTC.

CDR3 DNA sequence: TGTGCCAGCAGTTACTCAAGGACAGGGGGCGCCGAGCAGTACTTC. It is translated as CASSYSRTGGAEQYF. The chain has TRBV6-5 and TRBJ2-7; 11 bases align to TRBD1. The V segment lost 0 bases and the J segment 6 bases; nucleotides outside the gene matches: 4. The CDR3 covers 15 residues. Germline V lookup: CDR1 MNHEY, CDR2 SVGAGI.

This sequence joins TRBV5-6 and TRBJ2-3, with D uncertain. Germline V lookup: CDR1 SGHDT, CDR2 YYEEEE. This CDR3 is built from 13 residues. V was cut by 3 bases and J by 0 bases, with 5 bases left in between. CDR3 in amino acids: CASSSDSTDTQYF. The CDR3 nucleotides are TGTGCCAGCAGCTCTGACAGCACAGATACGCAGTATTTT.

The DNA for the CDR3 is TGTGCCAGCAACGTTCGGGAGAACACTGAAGCTTTCTTT. It yields the protein CASNVRENTEAFF. The gene calls are TRBV6-5 and TRBJ1-1; D is uncertain. This CDR3 is built from 13 residues. Germline-derived CDR1 and CDR2 are MNHEY and SVGAGI. Trimming stripped 7 bases from V and 1 base from J, with 10 bases between.

This clone was counted a few times. The CDR3 DNA reads TGTGCCAGCAGCTCTGTTAGAGGGATCTCTGGAAACACCATATATTTT. Amino acids: CASSSVRGISGNTIYF. The rearrangement uses TRBV11-2 and TRBJ1-3; the D is unclear. This CDR3 contains 16 residues. Trimming shortened V by 4 bases and J by 0 bases, and 13 bases separated the two germline ends. Germline values: CDR1 SGHAT, CDR2 FQNNGV. Variable domain in full (rest from reference TRBV11-2 and TRBJ1-3): EAGVAQSPRYKIIEKRQSVAFWCNPISGHATLYWYQQILGQGPKLLIQFQNNGVVDDSQLPKDRFSAERLKGVDSTLKIQPAKLEDSAVYLCASSSVRGISGNTIYFGEGSWLTVV.

This chain links TRBV6-5 with TRBJ2-7, with TRBD1 matching over 7 bases. The CDR3 sequence is 14 residues long. V was pared by 6 bases and J by 2 bases, with 7 bases of the junction left unmatched. Per germline, CDR1 MNHEY and CDR2 SVGAGI. The CDR3 DNA sequence: TGTGCCAGCAGAGAGACAGGGCCCCCCTACGAGCAGTACTTC. Translated, it gives CASRETGPPYEQYF.

The V gene is TRBV28, the J gene TRBJ1-1; TRBD1 is a possible D gene (6 bases). The CDR3 has 15 amino acids. Germline values: CDR1 MDHEN, CDR2 SYDVKM. Trimming left V 5 bases short and J 3 bases short, with 16 bases between. The CDR3 protein is CASSGGQGMYTEAFF. Written as DNA, the CDR3 is TGTGCCAGCAGTGGTGGGCAGGGGATGTACACTGAAGCTTTCTTT. The full variable domain, with the rest looked up from reference TRBV28 and TRBJ1-1, is DVKVTQSSRYLVKRTGEKVFLECVQDMDHENMFWYRQDPGLGLRLIYFSYDVKMKEKGDIPEGYSVSREKKERFSLILESASTNQTSMYLCASSGGQGMYTEAFFGQGTRLTVV.

The chain carries TRBV28 and TRBJ2-7; D not resolved. This CDR3 contains 15 residues. Trimming removed 7 bases at V and 2 bases at J, with 18 bases between. Germline CDR1 reads MDHEN; CDR2 reads SYDVKM. In DNA, the CDR3 is TGTGCCAGCACCTTTAGGGCGGCGCCCCCCTACGAGCAGTACTTC. It is translated as CASTFRAAPPYEQYF.

The genes are TRBV7-9 and TRBJ2-7; tentatively, D is TRBD2 (5 bases). V gave up 1 base and J gave up 5 bases, with 12 bases separating them. The CDR3 length is 14 residues. Germline V gives CDR1 SEHNR, CDR2 FQNEAQ (reference sequence). The DNA for the CDR3 is TGTGCCAGCAGCTTAGGCCCGGGGATCGACGAGCAGTACTTC. It is translated as CASSLGPGIDEQYF.

This chain links TRBV5-1 with TRBJ2-5; 8 bases are shared with TRBD1. CDR1 is SGHRS and CDR2 is YFSETQ in the germline V gene. The ends lost 2 bases at V and 5 bases at J; junction bases unmatched: 5. This CDR3 is built from 14 residues. CDR3 coding DNA: TGCGCCAGCAGCTTTGGACAGGGCGGGGAGACCCAGTACTTC. It translates to CASSFGQGGETQYF.

The chain has TRBV15 and TRBJ1-3; unclear D gene. CDR3 size: 16 residues. The V end was cut by 1 base, the J end by 1 base, with 11 bases between. CDR1 and CDR2 from the germline V gene are LNHNV and YYDKDF (reference sequence). DNA for the CDR3: TGTGCCACCAGCAGAGCAGTCGTAAAGTCTGGAAACACCATATATTTT. This codes for CATSRAVVKSGNTIYF.

The chain links TRBV2 to TRBJ1-2; 7 bases line up with TRBD1. J gave up 2 bases and V 8 bases, and 14 bases lay outside the gene matches. The CDR3 sequence is 16 residues long. CDR1 and CDR2 (germline): SNHLY, FYNNEI. CDR3: CASFTSRDSLNYGYTF. The CDR3 DNA reads as TGTGCCAGCTTTACATCCCGGGACAGCTTAAACTATGGCTACACCTTC. Variable domain in full (rest from reference TRBV2 and TRBJ1-2): EPEVTQTPSHQVTQMGQEVILRCVPISNHLYFYWYRQILGQKVEFLVSFYNNEISEKSEIFDDQFSVERPDGSNFTLKIRSTKLEDSAMYFCASFTSRDSLNYGYTFGSGTRLTVV.

This clone has just one count. The chain links TRBV5-4 to TRBJ2-2, with 9 nucleotides matching TRBD1. With V trimmed by 0 bases and J by 7 bases, 4 bases remained unmatched. The CDR3 is made up of 15 amino acids. Germline values: CDR1 SGHNT, CDR2 YYREEE (reference sequence). The CDR3 region is CASSLGTGAGGELFF. DNA for the CDR3: TGTGCCAGCAGCTTGGGGACAGGGGCGGGCGGGGAGCTGTTTTTT.

Regarding this clone: A much bigger clone sits one base away, suggesting this may be a read error. The gene calls are TRBV4-1 and TRBJ2-1; 7 bases are shared with TRBD2. The V gene's germline CDR1 is MGHRA and CDR2 YSYEKL. V gave up 3 bases and J gave up 8 bases; unmatched junction bases: 7. This CDR3 contains 14 residues. The CDR3 sequence: CASSQGRESHEQFF. The DNA of the CDR3 is TGCGCCAGCAGCCAGGGGCGGGAGTCCCATGAGCAGTTCTTC.

The chain is built from TRBV28 and TRBJ1-3; D is uncertain. The CDR3 sequence is 14 residues long. V lost 5 bases and J 8 bases, leaving 16 bases between the germline ends. From germline, CDR1 is MDHEN and CDR2 SYDVKM. CDR3 loop: CASSPTGSRDTIYF. The CDR3 bases are TGTGCCAGCAGTCCCACCGGGAGCCGGGACACCATATATTTT.

J is TRBJ2-7 and V is TRBV7-3, with 8 bases fitting TRBD2. This CDR3 contains 15 residues. CDR1 is SGHTA and CDR2 is FQGTGA in the germline V gene. V was clipped by 2 bases and J by 2 bases; unmatched bases: 5. The CDR3 here is CASSLFGAGAYEQYF. DNA of the CDR3: TGTGCCAGCAGCTTATTCGGAGCGGGAGCCTACGAGCAGTACTTC.

CDR3 coding DNA: TGTGCCAGCAGATCGTACTTTCAGACTCCCTACGAGCAGTACTTC. Amino acid sequence: CASRSYFQTPYEQYF. This rearrangement joins TRBV11-2 to TRBJ2-7; no firm D call. Germline CDR1 is SGHAT and CDR2 is FQNNGV. The CDR3 has 15 amino acids. Deletions cut 6 bases from V and 2 bases from J, with 17 bases between.

This clone was recorded only once. The rearrangement joins TRBV4-2 to TRBJ2-7; D call uncertain. Trimming removed 3 bases from V and 2 bases from J, with 17 bases in between. Germline-derived CDR1 and CDR2 are LGHNA and YNFKEQ. The CDR3 is 16 residues long. The CDR3 DNA reads TGTGCCAGCAGCCACCATGTGTTAGTATCTGCCTACGAGCAGTACTTC. The encoded protein is CASSHHVLVSAYEQYF.

This chain joins TRBV4-1 and TRBJ1-1; 10 bases line up with TRBD1. CDR3 size: 15 residues. Germline V gives CDR1 MGHRA, CDR2 YSYEKL. The J segment lost 4 bases and the V segment lost 5 bases, leaving 7 bases of the junction unmatched. The CDR3 loop is CASSAPGTGATEAFF. In DNA form, the CDR3 reads TGCGCCAGCAGCGCGCCCGGGACAGGGGCCACTGAAGCTTTCTTT.

The chain employs TRBV28 and TRBJ2-5; 13 nucleotides match TRBD2. Germline values: CDR1 MDHEN, CDR2 SYDVKM. The CDR3 runs to 16 residues. V shed 6 bases, J shed 5 bases, and the junction held 9 bases outside the gene matches. CDR3 sequence reads: CASRPGLAGSGETQYF. CDR3 sequence (DNA): TGTGCCAGCAGACCGGGACTAGCGGGATCGGGTGAGACCCAGTACTTC.

The chain couples TRBV7-2 to TRBJ1-2, with D unresolved. Germline V gene data show CDR1 as SGHTA and CDR2 as FQGNSA. Trimming stripped 6 bases from V and 1 base from J, with 6 bases between. This CDR3 has 12 amino acids. The CDR3 protein is CASRKYNYGYTF. CDR3 sequence (DNA): TGTGCCAGCAGGAAATATAACTATGGCTACACCTTC.

V and J are TRBV4-1 and TRBJ1-4; a weak D match, TRBD1 (5 bases). Germline CDR1 is MGHRA and CDR2 is YSYEKL. With 5 bases removed from V and 3 bases from J, the gap between germline ends came to 13 bases. CDR3 length equals 15 residues. The CDR3 DNA follows: TGCGCCAGCAGCTACACGGGACTCTCTAATGAAAAACTGTTTTTT. Translated, it gives CASSYTGLSNEKLFF.

The CDR3 sequence: CASSLRTDYNEQFF. CDR3 in DNA: TGTGCCAGCAGTCTTCGGACAGACTACAATGAGCAGTTCTTC. The gene calls are TRBV27 and TRBJ2-1; tentatively, D is TRBD1 (6 bases). V lost 5 bases, J lost 3 bases, and 11 bases lay in between. Germline CDR1 is MNHEY and CDR2 is SMNVEV (reference sequence). The CDR3 is 14 residues long.

This clone was found once. The chain joins TRBV15 to TRBJ1-2; no reliable D call. Germline V CDR1 and CDR2: LNHNV, YYDKDF (reference sequence). The CDR3 is 11 amino acids. Trimming took off 11 bases at V and 4 bases at J, with 11 bases between the two ends. CDR3 nucleotide sequence: TGTGCCGTACGAACTACCTATGGCTACACCTTC. Translated: CAVRTTYGYTF.

This clone was found once. This sequence joins TRBV15 and TRBJ2-7; TRBD2 aligns across 10 bases. V shed 3 bases, J shed 4 bases, and the junction held 12 bases outside the gene matches. Germline CDR1 and CDR2: LNHNV and YYDKDF (reference sequence). The CDR3 is 17 amino acids. This CDR3 is CATSSLRTSGEKYEQYF. The CDR3 nucleotides are TGTGCCACCAGCAGTCTGAGGACTAGCGGAGAAAAATACGAGCAGTACTTC.

The chain is built from TRBV14 and TRBJ2-7; a possible D gene is TRBD2 (6 bases). The CDR3 has 15 amino acids. Germline values: CDR1 SGHDN, CDR2 FVKESK. The V end was cut by 5 bases, the J end by 2 bases, with 16 bases between. The CDR3 region has the DNA TGTGCCAGCAGCACGTCCGGGACTCTACCCTACGAGCAGTACTTC. It specifies CASSTSGTLPYEQYF.

A single count supports this clone. V is TRBV10-3 and J is TRBJ2-1; TRBD2 matches at 10 bases. CDR3 length equals 16 residues. The V and J ends lost 7 bases and 7 bases, in that order; junction bases with no gene match: 13. From germline, CDR1 is ENHRY and CDR2 SYGVKD. Here the CDR3 DNA reads TGTGCCATCATGAGGACTAGCGGTGTTTTAGGGAATGAGCAGTTCTTC. It specifies CAIMRTSGVLGNEQFF.